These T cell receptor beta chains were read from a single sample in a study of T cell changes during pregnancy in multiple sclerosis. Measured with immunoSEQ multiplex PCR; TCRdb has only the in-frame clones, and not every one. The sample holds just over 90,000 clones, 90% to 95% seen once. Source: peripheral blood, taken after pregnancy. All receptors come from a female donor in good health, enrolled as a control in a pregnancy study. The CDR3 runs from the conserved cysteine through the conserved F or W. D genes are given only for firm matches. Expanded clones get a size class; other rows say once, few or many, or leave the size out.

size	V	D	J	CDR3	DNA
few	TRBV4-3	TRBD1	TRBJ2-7	CASSQASGGRQYF	TGCGCCAGCAGCCAAGCCTCAGGGGGCAGGCAGTACTTC
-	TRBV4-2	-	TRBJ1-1	CASSQGTANTEAFF	TGTGCCAGCAGCCAAGGGACAGCGAACACTGAAGCTTTCTTT
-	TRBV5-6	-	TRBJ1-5	CASSRGTGGHQPQHF	TGTGCCAGCAGCAGAGGGACGGGGGGGCATCAGCCCCAGCATTTT
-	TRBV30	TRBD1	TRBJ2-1	CAWNKQGNEQFF	TGTGCCTGGAATAAACAGGGGAATGAGCAGTTCTTC
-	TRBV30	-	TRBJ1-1	CAWRPPGEGTEAFF	TGTGCCTGGAGGCCCCCAGGGGAGGGGACGGAAGCTTTCTTT
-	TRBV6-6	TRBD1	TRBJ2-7	CASSSTGVTYEQYF	TGTGCCAGCAGTTCTACAGGGGTAACCTACGAGCAGTACTTC
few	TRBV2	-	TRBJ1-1	CASIKQGITEAFF	TGTGCCAGCATCAAACAGGGAATCACTGAAGCTTTCTTT
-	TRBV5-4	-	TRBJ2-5	CASSPGTSQETQYF	TGTGCCAGCAGCCCCGGGACAAGCCAAGAGACCCAGTACTTC
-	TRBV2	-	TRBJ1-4	CASRKGAEKLFF	TGTGCCAGCAGGAAAGGAGCTGAAAAACTGTTTTTT
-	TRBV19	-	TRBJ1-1	CASSMSLNTEAFF	TGTGCCAGTAGTATGTCTTTGAACACTGAAGCTTTCTTT
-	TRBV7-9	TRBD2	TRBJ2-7	CASSLDGGTIEQYF	TGTGCCAGCAGCTTAGATGGGGGGACTATCGAGCAGTACTTC
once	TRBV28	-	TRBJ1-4	CASSSGAMREKLFF	TGTGCCAGCAGTTCAGGGGCAATGAGGGAAAAACTGTTTTTT
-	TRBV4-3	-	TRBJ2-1	CASSQDNSYNEQFF	TGCGCCAGCAGCCAAGACAACAGCTACAATGAGCAGTTCTTC
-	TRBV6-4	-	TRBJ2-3	CASSPRRGATDTQYF	TGTGCCAGCTCCCCGCGGAGGGGTGCAACAGATACGCAGTATTTT
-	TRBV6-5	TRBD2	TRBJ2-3	CASSSIARGGTDTQYF	TGTGCCAGCAGTTCAATAGCGAGGGGAGGGACAGATACGCAGTATTTT
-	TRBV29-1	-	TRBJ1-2	CSFERAGYGYTF	TGCAGCTTTGAACGGGCGGGCTATGGCTACACCTTC
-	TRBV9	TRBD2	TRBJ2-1	CASSVGRGGRDEQFF	TGTGCCAGCAGCGTAGGGCGGGGGGGCCGCGATGAGCAGTTCTTC
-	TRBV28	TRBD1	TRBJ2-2	CASSITGTGGGGELFF	TGTGCCAGCAGCATTACCGGGACAGGGGGCGGCGGGGAGCTGTTTTTT
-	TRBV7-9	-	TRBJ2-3	CASSLGLGGRTDTQYF	TGTGCCAGCAGCTTAGGGCTCGGGGGACGCACAGATACGCAGTATTTT
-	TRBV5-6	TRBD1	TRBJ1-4	CASSPTSDRAGEKLFF	TGTGCCAGCAGTCCAACCTCGGACAGGGCTGGGGAAAAACTGTTTTTT
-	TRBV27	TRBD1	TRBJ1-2	CASSPYSRGLLSGNYGYTF	TGTGCCAGCAGTCCTTACAGCAGGGGGCTTTTATCGGGTAACTATGGCTACACCTTC
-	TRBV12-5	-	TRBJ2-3	CASGGGAVHTDTQYF	TGTGCTAGTGGTGGTGGAGCGGTACACACAGATACGCAGTATTTT
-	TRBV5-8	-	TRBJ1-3	CASTGNTIYF	TGTGCCAGCACAGGAAACACCATATATTTT
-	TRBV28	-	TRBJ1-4	CASSLMGAVREKLFF	TGTGCCAGCAGTTTGATGGGGGCAGTTAGGGAAAAACTGTTTTTT
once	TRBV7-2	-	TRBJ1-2	CASSLGGGRGNYGYTF	TGTGCCAGCAGCTTAGGTGGCGGGAGAGGAAACTATGGCTACACCTTC
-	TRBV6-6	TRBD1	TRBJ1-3	CASSFTGASGNTIYF	TGTGCCAGCAGCTTCACAGGGGCAAGTGGAAACACCATATATTTT
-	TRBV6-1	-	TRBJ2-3	CASIGGMASSDTQYF	TGTGCCAGCATCGGAGGCATGGCGTCATCAGATACGCAGTATTTT